This entry lists 16 T cell receptor beta chains sequenced from one sample in a study of radiotherapy plus CTLA-4 blockade in lung cancer. Measured with immunoSEQ multiplex PCR; TCRdb has only the in-frame clones, and not every one. The table has over 14,000 clones, 80% to 90% seen once; the top ten hold approximately 15%. The starting material was peripheral blood, obtained from a patient treated with radiotherapy plus ipilimumab. Every receptor here comes from a human donor with non-small cell lung cancer that progressed on radiotherapy plus ipilimumab. Some clones in this sample may be carry-over from other donors' samples.

V is TRBV5-6 and J is TRBJ1-5; maybe TRBD1 (5 bases). This CDR3 has 14 residues. Per germline, CDR1 SGHDT and CDR2 YYEEEE. The ends were cut back, 7 bases at V and 0 bases at J, with 11 bases in the middle. The CDR3 reads CASAWGLSNQPQHF. The CDR3 DNA reads as TGTGCCAGCGCCTGGGGACTTAGCAATCAGCCCCAGCATTTT.

The rearrangement uses TRBV27 and TRBJ2-7; TRBD1 is a possible D gene (5 bases). With 2 bases removed from V and 4 bases from J, the gap between germline ends came to 12 bases. The germline V gene has CDR1 MNHEY and CDR2 SMNVEV (reference sequence). CDR3 size: 14 residues. This CDR3 reads CASSLTPRAYEQYF. CDR3 in DNA: TGTGCCAGCAGTTTAACTCCCAGGGCTTACGAGCAGTACTTC.

V is TRBV5-1 and J is TRBJ2-1; 7 bases are shared with TRBD1. Germline values: CDR1 SGHRS, CDR2 YFSETQ. The V and J ends lost 5 bases and 5 bases, in that order; junction bases with no gene match: 4. The CDR3 runs to 13 residues. CDR3 sequence (DNA): TGCGCCAGCAGGCCAGACAGGGACAATGAGCAGTTCTTC. It yields the protein CASRPDRDNEQFF.

The count of this clone is one. The chain links TRBV19 to TRBJ2-5, with 10 bases aligning to TRBD2. Germline lookup yields CDR1 LNHDA and CDR2 SQIVND (reference sequence). V was clipped by 2 bases and J by 5 bases; unmatched bases: 14. The CDR3 is 18 amino acids. CDR3 nucleotide sequence: TGTGCCAGTAGTATACATCGGCTAGCGGGAGCTCAGGGGGAGACCCAGTACTTC. Its translation: CASSIHRLAGAQGETQYF.

V is TRBV6-4 and J is TRBJ2-1; 8 nucleotides agree with TRBD2. Germline V gives CDR1 MRHNA, CDR2 SNTAGT. The CDR3 has 14 residues. Unmatched junction bases numbered 7, after V lost 6 bases and J lost 6 bases. CDR3 nucleotide sequence: TGTGCCAGCAGCCCGACTAGCGATCTCAATGAGCAGTTCTTC. Translating it yields CASSPTSDLNEQFF.

The gene calls are TRBV4-3 and TRBJ1-2; 10 bases are a match to TRBD1. The CDR3 extends over 13 amino acids. V lost 2 bases and J lost 8; bases outside the gene matches: 2. Germline V CDR1 and CDR2: LGHNA, YSLEER. CDR3 protein: CASSQTTGGGYTF. DNA for the CDR3: TGCGCCAGCAGCCAAACGACAGGGGGCGGCTACACCTTC.

This chain uses TRBV21-1 with TRBJ1-5; no check of the table's D call, TRBD1, against the DNA was made. TRBV21-1 is a pseudogene locus. The CDR3 is 14 residues long. The CDR3 DNA reads as TGTGCCAGCAGCAAACGGCAGGGCTATCAGCCCCAGCATTTT. It translates to CASSKRQGYQPQHF.

This sequence joins TRBV2 and TRBJ2-5, with 8 bases identical to TRBD2. The tail of the sequence fits TRBJ2-7 better, so the J call may be wrong. CDR1 and CDR2 (germline): SNHLY, FYNNEI. This CDR3 has 14 residues. Here the CDR3 DNA reads TGTGCCAGCAGTGTTAGCGGGGAATGGGGCGAGCAGTACTTC. Translation gives CASSVSGEWGEQYF.

This clone has just one count. The V and J genes are TRBV2 and TRBJ1-4; TRBD1 matches 10 bases. V was clipped by 1 base and J by 8 bases; unmatched bases: 10. The CDR3 runs 17 residues. Germline values: CDR1 SNHLY, CDR2 FYNNEI. The CDR3 spells CASSEVGGGQGPEKLFF. As DNA, the CDR3 is TGTGCCAGCAGTGAAGTAGGTGGGGGACAGGGGCCCGAAAAACTGTTTTTT.

The chain combines TRBV15 with TRBJ2-5, with TRBD2 identical over 9 bases. The CDR3 covers 17 residues. The germline V gene has CDR1 LNHNV and CDR2 YYDKDF (reference sequence). The trim removed 1 base at V and 2 bases at J, leaving 8 bases unmatched. The CDR3 loop is CATSRGGGAANQETQYF. The CDR3 coding sequence is TGTGCCACCAGCAGAGGCGGGGGGGCAGCGAATCAAGAGACCCAGTACTTC.

The chain joins TRBV10-3 to TRBJ1-2; TRBD1 aligns across 11 bases. The length of the CDR3 is 13 residues. With 6 bases clipped from V and 6 bases from J, the junction kept 3 bases outside the gene matches. Germline V CDR1 and CDR2: ENHRY, SYGVKD. The CDR3 bases are TGTGCCATCAGGGGACAGGGGGTTAATGGCTACACCTTC. As protein: CAIRGQGVNGYTF.

The chain recombines TRBV2 with TRBJ2-1; TRBD2 agrees at 8 bases. Losses at the gene ends were 6 bases for V and 2 bases for J; bases not matched to a gene: 3. Germline V gene lookup returns CDR1 SNHLY and CDR2 FYNNEI. The CDR3 runs 14 residues. In nucleotides, the CDR3 is TGTGCCAGCAGACCGGGACTAGCCTACAATGAGCAGTTCTTC. Its protein is CASRPGLAYNEQFF.

The V and J genes are TRBV19 and TRBJ2-7; 11 nucleotides align to TRBD2. The junction had 6 bases not matched to a gene; V was cut back by 5 bases and J by 6 bases. The CDR3 has 14 amino acids. CDR1 and CDR2 from the germline V gene are LNHDA and SQIVND (reference sequence). The CDR3 region has the DNA TGTGCCAGTAGTTCGACTAGCGGGATCCGCGAGCAGTACTTC. It yields the protein CASSSTSGIREQYF.

The genes are TRBV5-6 and TRBJ1-3; D not resolved. CDR3 size: 18 residues. V shed 3 bases and J shed 3 bases, with 22 bases lying between them. The germline gives CDR1 SGHDT, CDR2 YYEEEE. This CDR3 is CASSWSGRPVVSGNTIYF. In nucleotides, the CDR3 is TGTGCCAGCAGCTGGTCGGGAAGGCCCGTCGTGAGTGGAAACACCATATATTTT.

This clone was counted only a few times. The genes are TRBV5-1 and TRBJ2-2, with 10 bases lining up with TRBD1. Germline loops: CDR1 SGHRS, CDR2 YFSETQ. The CDR3 runs 16 residues. J lost 5 bases, V lost 4 bases, and 8 bases had no gene match. Here the CDR3 DNA reads TGCGCCAGCAGCCCCGTGACAGGGGGCAGGACCGGGGAGCTGTTTTTT. This encodes CASSPVTGGRTGELFF.

CDR3 coding DNA: TGCGCCAGCAGCCAGACCTACCTTACGGGGTTCGAGCAGTACTTC. Its translation is CASSQTYLTGFEQYF. This chain joins TRBV5-1 and TRBJ2-7, with D possibly TRBD2 on 5 matching bases. This CDR3 has 15 residues. CDR1 is SGHRS and CDR2 is YFSETQ in the germline V gene. Trimming removed 4 bases at V and 6 bases at J, with 20 bases between.